Below, 20 T cell receptor beta chains from the same sample are listed, as sequenced in a study of blood T cells in healthy people across ages. Combining a sample-barcoded 5' primer with a J-beta primer mix, a second PCR ran for roughly 7 to 11 cycles. TCRdb passed the 5' RACE reads through MiXCR, listing each CDR3 protein once. The table includes 780,000 or so distinct CDR3 sequences, 56% detected once. The sequenced sample consisted of blood. Receptors originate from a man between 35 and 55 years old in good health.

This chain links TRBV6-4 with TRBJ2-3; D is possibly TRBD1 or TRBD2 (5 bases each). Germline V gene sequence: CDR1 MRHNA, CDR2 SNTAGT. This CDR3 is built from 15 residues. V shed 6 bases and J shed 2 bases, with 15 bases lying between them. In DNA form, the CDR3 reads TGTGCCAGCAGCGTGGGGGTCACCTCCACAGATACGCAGTATTTT. Its translation: CASSVGVTSTDTQYF.

V is TRBV4-2 and J is TRBJ2-1; 10 bases align to TRBD2. V lost 1 base and J lost 9; bases outside the gene matches: 12. The germline gives CDR1 LGHNA, CDR2 YNFKEQ. This CDR3 is built from 17 residues. CDR3 in DNA: TGTGCCAGCAGCCAAGTTTTGGGACTAGCGTCTCCCCCTGAGCAGTTCTTC. Translated, it gives CASSQVLGLASPPEQFF.

This clonotype was detected only a few times. The rearrangement joins TRBV7-6 to TRBJ2-1; 13 bases align to TRBD2. Germline assignment: CDR1 SGHVS and CDR2 FNYEAQ. CDR3 length equals 15 residues. V lost 5 bases, J lost 9 bases, and 7 bases stayed unmatched. This CDR3 is CASSSSGTSGIEQFF. CDR3 bases: TGTGCCAGCAGCAGTTCCGGGACTAGCGGGATTGAGCAGTTCTTC.

V gene TRBV15 combines with J gene TRBJ2-5; a possible D gene is TRBD2 (6 bases). V lost 0 bases and J lost 11, with 19 bases in between. CDR1 and CDR2 from the germline V gene are LNHNV and YYDKDF (reference sequence). The CDR3 totals 15 residues. The CDR3 sequence: CATSRERGRGNEQYF. The CDR3 bases are TGTGCCACCAGCAGAGAGCGGGGAAGGGGCAATGAGCAGTACTTC.

About this clonotype itself: A junction end diverges from the germline sequence, so it may reflect a read error. The rearrangement joins TRBV9 to TRBJ2-6; D is possibly TRBD2 (6 bases). The CDR3 runs to 16 residues. Germline-derived CDR1 and CDR2 are SGDLS and YYNGEE. Here the CDR3 DNA reads TGTGCCCGCAGCCATGGGGGGAGCTCTGGGGCCAACGTCCTGACTTTC. Translated, it gives CARSHGGSSGANVLTF.

CDR3 loop: CASSQGDRSQYF. CDR3 bases: TGTGCCAGCAGCCAAGGGGACAGGTCCCAGTACTTC. The genes are TRBV3-1 and TRBJ2-7, with TRBD1 identical over 8 bases. Germline-derived CDR1 and CDR2 are LGHDT and YNNKEL (reference sequence). With V trimmed by 1 base and J by 10 bases, 3 bases remained unmatched. The CDR3 loop spans 12 amino acids.

In DNA, the CDR3 is TGTGCCAGCAGCGCAGACAGGGGGCTGAACACTGAAGCTTTCTTT. Its protein is CASSADRGLNTEAFF. The chain carries TRBV7-8 and TRBJ1-1, with 10 bases lining up with TRBD1. The germline V gene encodes CDR1 SGHVS and CDR2 FQNEAQ. J was trimmed by 0 bases and V by 5 bases; bases with no gene match: 3. The CDR3 has 15 residues.

The chain couples TRBV5-1 to TRBJ2-3; no definite D call. Trimming shortened V by 4 bases and J by 2 bases, and 14 bases separated the two germline ends. CDR3 length: 15 amino acids. CDR1 and CDR2 (germline): SGHRS, YFSETQ. The CDR3 DNA reads as TGCGCCAGCAGCGCGATCTGGGGAAACACAGATACGCAGTATTTT. As protein: CASSAIWGNTDTQYF. The full variable domain, completed using reference TRBV5-1 and TRBJ2-3, is KAGVTQTPRYLIKTRGQQVTLSCSPISGHRSVSWYQQTPGQGLQFLFEYFSETQRNKGNFPGRFSGRQFSNSRSEMNVSTLELGDSALYLCASSAIWGNTDTQYFGPGTRLTVL.

This chain connects TRBV29-1 to TRBJ2-3; possibly TRBD2 for D (6 bases). The germline V gene has CDR1 SQVTM and CDR2 ANQGSEA. This CDR3 contains 14 residues. With 4 bases removed from V and 8 bases from J, the gap between germline ends came to 19 bases. CDR3 sequence (DNA): TGCAGCGTTGTTCTTGTGGGGGGAAGGGGTACGCAGTATTTT. This sequence encodes CSVVLVGGRGTQYF.

The V gene is TRBV9, the J gene TRBJ2-1; 10 bases fit TRBD2. The germline V gene has CDR1 SGDLS and CDR2 YYNGEE. V shed 0 bases and J 7 bases; nucleotides not matched to a gene: 4. This CDR3 is 15 amino acids long. The CDR3, as DNA: TGTGCCAGCAGCGTAGCTACTAGCGGGACAAATGAGCAGTTCTTC. Translating gives CASSVATSGTNEQFF.

The V gene is TRBV4-1, the J gene TRBJ1-2, with no clear D. The CDR3 spans 12 residues. V was clipped by 0 bases and J by 4 bases, with 3 bases between them. The V gene's germline CDR1 is MGHRA and CDR2 YSYEKL. CDR3 DNA: TGCGCCAGCAGCCAAGAGGTCTATGGCTACACCTTC. Protein product: CASSQEVYGYTF.

For this clonotype: Its ends do not fully match the called genes, so a read error is possible. The chain carries TRBV27 and TRBJ2-1, with TRBD2 identical over 7 bases. The CDR3 is 13 amino acids. Germline values: CDR1 MNHEY, CDR2 SMNVEV (reference sequence). The CDR3 protein is CANSPAFSGGQFF. DNA of the CDR3: TGTGCCAACAGTCCCGCTTTCTCGGGGGGGCAGTTCTTC.

J is TRBJ1-2 and V is TRBV15; the match to TRBD1 covers 7 bases. V gave up 1 base and J gave up 4 bases; unmatched junction bases: 15. Per germline, CDR1 LNHNV and CDR2 YYDKDF (reference sequence). CDR3 size: 18 residues. Here the CDR3 DNA reads TGTGCCACCAGCAGAGGAGGGTCAAGACAGGGTAGGGGCTATGGCTACACCTTC. Protein: CATSRGGSRQGRGYGYTF.

This clonotype was found many times. V gene TRBV6-1 combines with J gene TRBJ1-2, with 11 bases aligning to TRBD1. CDR1 and CDR2 from the germline V gene are MNHNS and SASEGT. This CDR3 contains 14 residues. V lost 6 bases, J lost 6 bases, and 6 bases stayed unmatched. CDR3 protein: CASSLGQGVDGYTF. CDR3 nucleotides: TGTGCCAGCAGCCTGGGACAGGGGGTCGATGGCTACACCTTC.

The table lists this clonotype with a few counts. At one of its ends the junction is not consistent with the germline gene, which may arise from a read error. The chain links TRBV7-2 to TRBJ1-1; D gene unclear. Looked up from germline, CDR1 is SGHTA and CDR2 is FQGNSA. This CDR3 region has 13 residues. The CDR3 DNA reads as TGCGCCAGCAGCTTGGCCGGCTACACTGAAGCTTTCTTT. Its protein is CASSLAGYTEAFF.

The chain uses TRBV18 and TRBJ2-7; D unclear. The length of the CDR3 is 16 residues. Germline CDR1 KGHSH, CDR2 LQKENI. V was shortened by 6 bases and J by 4 bases, with 22 bases between the two germline ends. The CDR3 DNA reads as TGTGCCAGCTCGGAACAGAGGCAAACCTTGACATACGAGCAGTACTTC. It is translated as CASSEQRQTLTYEQYF.

The chain links TRBV4-3 to TRBJ2-4; 10 bases fit TRBD2. V lost 2 bases to trimming and J lost 13 bases; unmatched junction nucleotides: 14. CDR3 length: 16 residues. CDR1 and CDR2 (germline): LGHNA, YSLEER. CDR3 DNA sequence: TGCGCCAGCAGCCAAATGACTAGCGGGCTCTACAATGAGCAGTACTTC. Translation gives CASSQMTSGLYNEQYF.

The gene calls are TRBV20-1 and TRBJ2-1; TRBD1 agrees at 12 bases. CDR3 size: 16 residues. CDR1 DFQATT and CDR2 SNEGSKA come from the germline V gene (reference sequence). Trimming took 3 bases from V and 10 from J; bases not matched to a gene: 13. The CDR3 bases are TGCAGTGCTAGGGTTCACCGGGACAGGGGGCGAGGGGAGCAGTTCTTC. Translation gives CSARVHRDRGRGEQFF.

The genes are TRBV28 and TRBJ2-7; 7 bases align to TRBD1. Germline CDR1 is MDHEN and CDR2 is SYDVKM. The CDR3 is made up of 14 amino acids. The V gene end was trimmed by 6 bases and the J gene end by 12 bases; junction bases not matched to a gene: 17. The CDR3 region has the DNA TGTGCCAGCAGATTTACAGGGGAACAAGAGACCCGGTACTTC. Protein sequence: CASRFTGEQETRYF.

The rearrangement links TRBV11-1 to TRBJ1-1, with D tentatively TRBD1 (5 bases). Between the trimmed V and J ends, which lost 8 bases and 0 bases, there was a span of 16 bases. CDR3 length: 15 amino acids. Germline V gene sequence: CDR1 SGHAT, CDR2 FQDESV (reference sequence). Written as DNA, the CDR3 is TGTGCCAGCGGGGGGACCGCGTCAATGAACACTGAAGCTTTCTTT. Translated: CASGGTASMNTEAFF.